The 5 T cell receptor beta chains reported below all come from one sample, sequenced in a study of OX40 agonist ivuxolimab in advanced cancers. TCRdb's table, derived via immunoSEQ multiplex PCR, lists solely in-frame clones and lacks some. The sample has 70,000 to 95,000 clones; roughly 94% are singletons. This specimen consisted of CD4+ or CD8+ T cells sorted from blood, obtained in a trial of the OX40 agonist ivuxolimab. These receptors came from an adult with an advanced solid tumor such as melanoma, head and neck, liver or kidney cancer.

The CDR3 is CASSLSQEGGTGELFF. CDR3 DNA sequence: TGTGCCAGCAGTTTATCTCAGGAGGGCGGCACCGGGGAGCTGTTTTTT. The chain uses TRBV27 and TRBJ2-2, with D maybe TRBD2 (6 bases). CDR1 MNHEY and CDR2 SMNVEV come from the germline V gene (reference sequence). V lost 0 bases to trimming and J lost 4 bases, with 12 bases between them. This CDR3 region has 16 residues.

The chain uses TRBV6-6 and TRBJ2-1; 8 bases map to TRBD1. V dropped 6 bases and J dropped 10; count of bases not matched to a gene: 17. Germline loops: CDR1 MNHNY, CDR2 SVGAGI (reference sequence). CDR3 length: 16 residues. CDR3 region: CASSYGSGGVGEEQFF. Written as DNA, the CDR3 is TGTGCCAGCAGCTACGGGTCAGGGGGCGTCGGAGAGGAGCAGTTCTTC.

The rearrangement joins TRBV6-1 to TRBJ2-2, with D maybe TRBD2 (6 bases). V was cut by 8 bases and J by 0 bases, with 13 bases left in between. This CDR3 is built from 15 residues. Germline V gene sequence: CDR1 MNHNS, CDR2 SASEGT. CDR3 region: CASGRGPANTGELFF. The CDR3 DNA sequence: TGTGCCAGCGGGCGGGGCCCCGCGAACACCGGGGAGCTGTTTTTT.

This clone appeared a single time. This chain joins TRBV7-6 and TRBJ1-1; D gene ambiguous. Germline CDR1 and CDR2: SGHVS and FNYEAQ. The CDR3 is made up of 16 amino acids. Trimming pared 4 bases from V and 0 bases from J, leaving 15 bases between. Here the CDR3 reads CASSSPRGEMNTEAFF. For the CDR3, the DNA is TGTGCCAGCAGCTCCCCCCGCGGCGAAATGAACACTGAAGCTTTCTTT. Full variable domain (missing parts from reference TRBV7-6 and TRBJ1-1): GAGVSQSPRYKVTKRGQDVALRCDPISGHVSLYWYRQALGQGPEFLTYFNYEAQQDKSGLPNDRFSAERPEGSISTLTIQRTEQRDSAMYRCASSSPRGEMNTEAFFGQGTRLTVV.

The CDR3 coding sequence is TGTGCCAGCAGTTTAGGGATTAACTATGGCTACACCTTC. Its translation: CASSLGINYGYTF. The chain joins TRBV28 to TRBJ1-2; D unclear. There are 13 residues in the CDR3. Germline assignment: CDR1 MDHEN and CDR2 SYDVKM. Trimming cost V 2 bases and J 1 base, with 5 bases left between them.